This T cell receptor beta chain was sequenced for a study of blood T cell repertoires in COVID-19. V was clipped by 4 bases and J by 7 bases; unmatched bases: 9. This CDR3 has 14 residues. The germline V gene encodes CDR1 SGHNT and CDR2 YYREEE (reference sequence). Clones were sequenced by immunoSEQ multiplex PCR, and TCRdb holds only the in-frame ones, with some missing. Seen here are 250,000 or so clones, 85% to 90% observed once, and the top ten hold about 4%. The sample consisted of PBMCs or T cells enriched from blood (not recorded which). This sequence originates from a woman aged 25-40 years with acute COVID-19. The chain carries TRBV5-4 and TRBJ2-5; TRBD1 matches at 8 bases. The CDR3 protein is CASSPDSTGGTQYF. Here the CDR3 DNA reads TGTGCCAGCAGCCCGGACTCTACAGGGGGGACCCAGTACTTC.